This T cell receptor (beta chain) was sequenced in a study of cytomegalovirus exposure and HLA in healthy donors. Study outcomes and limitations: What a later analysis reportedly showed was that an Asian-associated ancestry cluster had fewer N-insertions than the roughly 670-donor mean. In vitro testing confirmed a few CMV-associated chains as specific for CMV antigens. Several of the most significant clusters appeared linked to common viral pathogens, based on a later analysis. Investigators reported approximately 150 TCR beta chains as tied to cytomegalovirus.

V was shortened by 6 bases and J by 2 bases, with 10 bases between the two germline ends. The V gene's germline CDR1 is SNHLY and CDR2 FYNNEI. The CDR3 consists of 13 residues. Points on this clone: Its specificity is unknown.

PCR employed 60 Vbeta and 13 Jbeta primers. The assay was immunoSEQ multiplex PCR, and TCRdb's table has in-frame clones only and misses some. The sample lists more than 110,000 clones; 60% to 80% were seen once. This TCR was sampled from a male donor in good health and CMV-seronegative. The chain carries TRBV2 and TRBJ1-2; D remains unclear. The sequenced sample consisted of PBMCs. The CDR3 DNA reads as TGTGCCAGCAGGGCAGATAAAAACTATGGCTACACCTTC. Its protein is CASRADKNYGYTF.